This paragraph covers one T cell receptor beta chain sequence. The sample comes from a study of PD-L1 blockade in urothelial cancer. Profiling relied on immunoSEQ multiplex PCR, and the TCRdb table lists in-frame clones only, not all of them. The repertoire holds 130,000 or so clones, with approximately 84% as singletons. From germline, CDR1 is SGDLS and CDR2 YYNGEE. CDR3 size: 15 residues. The ends lost 2 bases at V and 5 bases at J; junction bases unmatched: 7. Time point specified: pretreatment peripheral blood. The chain links TRBV9 to TRBJ2-1; 7 nucleotides line up with TRBD2. The sample here was PBMCs, taken around atezolizumab (anti-PD-L1) treatment. The sequence was obtained from a man between 50 and 59 years old with urothelial cancer. The DNA for the CDR3 is TGTGCCAGCAGCGTTTCTAGCGGTCACCACAATGAGCAGTTCTTC. This codes for CASSVSSGHHNEQFF.